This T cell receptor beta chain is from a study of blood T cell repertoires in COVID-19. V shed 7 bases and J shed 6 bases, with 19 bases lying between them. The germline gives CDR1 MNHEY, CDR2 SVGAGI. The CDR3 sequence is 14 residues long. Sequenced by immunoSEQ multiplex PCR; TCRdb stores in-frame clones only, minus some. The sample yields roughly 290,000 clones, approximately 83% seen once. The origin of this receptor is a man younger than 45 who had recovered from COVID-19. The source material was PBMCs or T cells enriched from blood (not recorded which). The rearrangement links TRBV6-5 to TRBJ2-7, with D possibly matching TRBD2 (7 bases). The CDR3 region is CASIFGGGPSEQYF. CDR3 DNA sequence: TGTGCCAGCATTTTTGGGGGGGGGCCCTCCGAGCAGTACTTC.